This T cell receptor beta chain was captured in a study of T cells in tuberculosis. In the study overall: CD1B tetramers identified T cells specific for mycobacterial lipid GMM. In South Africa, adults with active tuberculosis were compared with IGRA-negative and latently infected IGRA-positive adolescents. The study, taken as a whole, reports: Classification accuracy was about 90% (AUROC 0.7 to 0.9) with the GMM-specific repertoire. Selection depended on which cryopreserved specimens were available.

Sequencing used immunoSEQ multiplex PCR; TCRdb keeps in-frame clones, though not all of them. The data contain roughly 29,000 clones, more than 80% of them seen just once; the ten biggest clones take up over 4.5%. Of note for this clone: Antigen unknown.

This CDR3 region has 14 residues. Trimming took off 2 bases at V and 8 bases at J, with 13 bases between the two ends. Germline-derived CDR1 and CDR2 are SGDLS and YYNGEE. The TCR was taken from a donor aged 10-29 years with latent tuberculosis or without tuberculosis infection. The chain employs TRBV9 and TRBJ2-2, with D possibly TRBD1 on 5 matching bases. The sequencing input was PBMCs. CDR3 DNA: TGTGCCAGCAGCGTTTACCCCAGGGTTGGGGAGCTGTTTTTT. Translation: CASSVYPRVGELFF.